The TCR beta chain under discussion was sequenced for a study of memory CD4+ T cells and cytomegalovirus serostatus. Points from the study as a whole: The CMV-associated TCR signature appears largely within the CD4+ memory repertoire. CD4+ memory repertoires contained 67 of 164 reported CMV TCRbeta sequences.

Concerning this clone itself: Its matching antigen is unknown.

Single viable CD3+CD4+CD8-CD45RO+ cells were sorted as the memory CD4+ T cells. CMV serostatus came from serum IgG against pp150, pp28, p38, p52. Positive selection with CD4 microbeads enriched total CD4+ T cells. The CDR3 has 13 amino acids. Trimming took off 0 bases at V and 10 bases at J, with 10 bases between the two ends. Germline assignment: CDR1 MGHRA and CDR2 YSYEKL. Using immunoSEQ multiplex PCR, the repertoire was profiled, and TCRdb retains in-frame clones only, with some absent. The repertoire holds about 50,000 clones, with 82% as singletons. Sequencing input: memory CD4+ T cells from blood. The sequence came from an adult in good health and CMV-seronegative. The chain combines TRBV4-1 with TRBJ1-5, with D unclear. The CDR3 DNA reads TGCGCCAGCAGCCAAGATTTGGGGAAACCCCAGCATTTT. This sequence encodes CASSQDLGKPQHF.